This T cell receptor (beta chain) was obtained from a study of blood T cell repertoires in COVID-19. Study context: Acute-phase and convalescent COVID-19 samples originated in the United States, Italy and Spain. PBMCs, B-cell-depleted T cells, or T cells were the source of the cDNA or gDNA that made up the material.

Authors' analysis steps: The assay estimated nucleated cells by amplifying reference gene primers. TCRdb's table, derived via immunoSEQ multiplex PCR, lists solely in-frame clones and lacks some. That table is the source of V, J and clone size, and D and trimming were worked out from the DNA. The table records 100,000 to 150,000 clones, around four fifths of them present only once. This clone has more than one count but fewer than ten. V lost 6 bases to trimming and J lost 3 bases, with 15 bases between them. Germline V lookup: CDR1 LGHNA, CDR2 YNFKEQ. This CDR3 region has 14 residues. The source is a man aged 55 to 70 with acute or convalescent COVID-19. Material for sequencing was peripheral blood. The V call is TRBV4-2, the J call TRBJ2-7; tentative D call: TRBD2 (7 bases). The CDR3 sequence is CASSPPGGHYEQYF. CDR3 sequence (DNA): TGTGCCAGCAGTCCTCCGGGGGGACACTACGAGCAGTACTTC.